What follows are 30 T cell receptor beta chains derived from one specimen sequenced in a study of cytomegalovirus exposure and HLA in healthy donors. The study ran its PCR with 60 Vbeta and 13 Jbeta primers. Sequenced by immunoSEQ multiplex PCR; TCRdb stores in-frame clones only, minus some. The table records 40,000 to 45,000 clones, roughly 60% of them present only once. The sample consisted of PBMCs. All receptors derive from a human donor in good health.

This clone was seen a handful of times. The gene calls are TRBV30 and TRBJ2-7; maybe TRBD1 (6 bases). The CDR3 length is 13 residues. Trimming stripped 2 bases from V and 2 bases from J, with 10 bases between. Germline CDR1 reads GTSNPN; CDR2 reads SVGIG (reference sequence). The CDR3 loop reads CAWSYWTAYEQYF. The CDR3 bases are TGTGCCTGGAGTTACTGGACAGCCTACGAGCAGTACTTC. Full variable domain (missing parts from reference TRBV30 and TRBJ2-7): SQTIHQWPATLVQPVGSPLSLECTVEGTSNPNLYWYRQAAGRGLQLLFYSVGIGQISSEVPQNLSASRPQDRQFILSSKKLLLSDSGFYLCAWSYWTAYEQYFGPGTRLTVT.

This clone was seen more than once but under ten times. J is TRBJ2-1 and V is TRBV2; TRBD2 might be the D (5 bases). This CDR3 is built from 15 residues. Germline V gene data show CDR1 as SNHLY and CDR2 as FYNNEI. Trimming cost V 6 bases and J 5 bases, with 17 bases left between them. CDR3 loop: CASRDPWAGDNEQFF. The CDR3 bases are TGTGCCAGCAGGGACCCATGGGCCGGGGACAATGAGCAGTTCTTC.

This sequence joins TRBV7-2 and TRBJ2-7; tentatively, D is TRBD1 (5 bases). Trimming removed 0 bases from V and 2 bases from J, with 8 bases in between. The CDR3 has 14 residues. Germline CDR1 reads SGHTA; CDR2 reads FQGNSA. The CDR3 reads CASSLAPGTYEQYF. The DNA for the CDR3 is TGTGCCAGCAGCTTAGCGCCAGGGACCTACGAGCAGTACTTC.

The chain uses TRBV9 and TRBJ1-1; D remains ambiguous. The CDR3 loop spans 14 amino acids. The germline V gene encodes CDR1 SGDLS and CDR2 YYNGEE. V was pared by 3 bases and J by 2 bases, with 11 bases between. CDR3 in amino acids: CASSAYPTNTEAFF. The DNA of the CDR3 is TGTGCCAGCAGCGCCTACCCCACTAACACTGAAGCTTTCTTT.

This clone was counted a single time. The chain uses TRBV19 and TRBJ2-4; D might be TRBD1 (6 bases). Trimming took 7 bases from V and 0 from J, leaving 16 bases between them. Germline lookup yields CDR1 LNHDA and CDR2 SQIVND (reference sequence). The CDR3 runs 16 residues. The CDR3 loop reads CASKPAGEPAKNIQYF. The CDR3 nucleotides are TGTGCCAGTAAGCCCGCAGGGGAACCAGCCAAAAACATTCAGTACTTC.

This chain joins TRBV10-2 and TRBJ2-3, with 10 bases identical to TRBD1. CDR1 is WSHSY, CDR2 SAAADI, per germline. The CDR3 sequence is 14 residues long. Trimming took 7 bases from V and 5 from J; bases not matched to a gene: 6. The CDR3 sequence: CASTPGQGQDTQYF. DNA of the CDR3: TGCGCCAGCACCCCGGGACAGGGGCAAGATACGCAGTATTTT.

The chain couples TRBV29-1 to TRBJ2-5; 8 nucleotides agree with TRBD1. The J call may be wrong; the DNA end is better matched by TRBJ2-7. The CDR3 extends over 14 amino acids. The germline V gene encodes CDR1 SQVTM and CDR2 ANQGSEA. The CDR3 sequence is CSAKDRVDSYEQYF. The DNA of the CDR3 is TGCAGCGCCAAGGACAGGGTTGACTCCTACGAGCAGTACTTC.

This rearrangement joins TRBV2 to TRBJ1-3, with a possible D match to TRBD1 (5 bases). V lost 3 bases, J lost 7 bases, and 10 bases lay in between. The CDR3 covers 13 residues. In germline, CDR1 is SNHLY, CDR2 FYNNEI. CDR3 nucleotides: TGTGCCAGCAGTGAGGGCGGGGACAACACCATATATTTT. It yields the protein CASSEGGDNTIYF.

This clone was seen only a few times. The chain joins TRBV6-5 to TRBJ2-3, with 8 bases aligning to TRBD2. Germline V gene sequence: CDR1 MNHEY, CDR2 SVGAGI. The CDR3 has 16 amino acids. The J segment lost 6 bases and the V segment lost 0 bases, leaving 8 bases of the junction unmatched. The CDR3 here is CASSYSWRGALDTQYF. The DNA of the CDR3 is TGTGCCAGCAGTTACTCTTGGCGGGGGGCCCTGGATACGCAGTATTTT.

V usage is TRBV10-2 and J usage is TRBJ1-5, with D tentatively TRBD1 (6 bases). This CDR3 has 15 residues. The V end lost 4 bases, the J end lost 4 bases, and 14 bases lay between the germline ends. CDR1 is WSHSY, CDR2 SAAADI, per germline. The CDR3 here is CASSGPERGNQPQHF. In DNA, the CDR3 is TGCGCCAGCAGTGGTCCCGAAAGGGGGAATCAGCCCCAGCATTTT.

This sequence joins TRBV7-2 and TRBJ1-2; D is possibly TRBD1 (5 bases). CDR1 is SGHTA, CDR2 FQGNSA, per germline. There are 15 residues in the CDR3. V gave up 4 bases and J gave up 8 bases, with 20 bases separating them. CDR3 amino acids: CASSWGGPNNGGYTF. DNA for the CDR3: TGTGCCAGCAGCTGGGGGGGACCCAACAACGGAGGCTACACCTTC.

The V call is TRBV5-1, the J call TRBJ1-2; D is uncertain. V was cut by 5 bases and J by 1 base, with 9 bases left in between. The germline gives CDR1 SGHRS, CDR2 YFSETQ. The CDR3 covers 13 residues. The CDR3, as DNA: TGCGCCAGCAGTAGTAACAGTAACTATGGCTACACCTTC. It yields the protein CASSSNSNYGYTF.

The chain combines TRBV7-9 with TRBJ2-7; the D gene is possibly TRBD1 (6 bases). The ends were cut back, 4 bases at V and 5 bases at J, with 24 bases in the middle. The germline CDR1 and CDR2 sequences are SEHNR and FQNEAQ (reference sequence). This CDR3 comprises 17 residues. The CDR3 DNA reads TGTGCCAGCAGCTCCCGGCCTGGACAGATTTCGGTCCACGAGCAGTACTTC. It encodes CASSSRPGQISVHEQYF.

The CDR3 DNA reads TGTGCCAGCAGCCAATTAGGAGGGAGATACTATGGCTACACCTTC. Protein sequence: CASSQLGGRYYGYTF. The chain links TRBV28 to TRBJ1-2; D is undetermined. CDR3 size: 15 residues. The V and J ends lost 6 bases and 3 bases respectively, with 17 bases between them. Looked up from germline, CDR1 is MDHEN and CDR2 is SYDVKM.

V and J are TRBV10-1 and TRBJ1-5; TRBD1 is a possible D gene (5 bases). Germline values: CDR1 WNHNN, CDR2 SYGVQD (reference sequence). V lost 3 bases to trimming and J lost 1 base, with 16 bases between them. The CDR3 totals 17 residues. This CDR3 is CASSESTPRASNQPQHF. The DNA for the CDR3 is TGCGCCAGCAGTGAATCCACCCCCAGGGCGAGCAATCAGCCCCAGCATTTT.

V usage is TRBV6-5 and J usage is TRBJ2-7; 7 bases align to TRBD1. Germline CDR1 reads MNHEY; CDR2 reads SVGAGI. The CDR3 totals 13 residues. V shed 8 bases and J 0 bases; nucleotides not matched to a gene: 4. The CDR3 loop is CASFRTGSYEQYF. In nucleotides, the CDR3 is TGTGCCAGCTTTCGGACAGGCTCCTACGAGCAGTACTTC.

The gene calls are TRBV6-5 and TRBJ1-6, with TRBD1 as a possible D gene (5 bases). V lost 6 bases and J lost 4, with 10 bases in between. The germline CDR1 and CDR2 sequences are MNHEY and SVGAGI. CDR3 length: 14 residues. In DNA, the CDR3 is TGTGCCAGCAGCCCGACAGCATATAATTCACCCCTCCACTTT. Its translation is CASSPTAYNSPLHF.

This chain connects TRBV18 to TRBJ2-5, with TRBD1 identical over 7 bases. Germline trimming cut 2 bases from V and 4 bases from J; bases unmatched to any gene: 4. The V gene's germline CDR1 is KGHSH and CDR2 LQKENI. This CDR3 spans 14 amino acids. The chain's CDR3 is CASSPMRQGETQYF. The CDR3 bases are TGTGCCAGCTCACCAATGAGACAGGGAGAGACCCAGTACTTC.

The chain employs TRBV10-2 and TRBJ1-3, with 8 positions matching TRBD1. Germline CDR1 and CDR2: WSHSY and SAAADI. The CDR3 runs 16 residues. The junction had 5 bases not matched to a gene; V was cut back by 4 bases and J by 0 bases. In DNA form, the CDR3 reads TGCGCCAGCAGTGGACAGGGGATGCTCTCTGGAAACACCATATATTTT. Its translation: CASSGQGMLSGNTIYF.

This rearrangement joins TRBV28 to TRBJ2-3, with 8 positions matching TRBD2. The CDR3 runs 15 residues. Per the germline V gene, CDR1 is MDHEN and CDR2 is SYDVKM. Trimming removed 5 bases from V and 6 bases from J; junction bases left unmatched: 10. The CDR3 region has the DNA TGTGCCAGCAGTGTCCGGGGGGGCCCTTCCGATACGCAGTATTTT. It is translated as CASSVRGGPSDTQYF.

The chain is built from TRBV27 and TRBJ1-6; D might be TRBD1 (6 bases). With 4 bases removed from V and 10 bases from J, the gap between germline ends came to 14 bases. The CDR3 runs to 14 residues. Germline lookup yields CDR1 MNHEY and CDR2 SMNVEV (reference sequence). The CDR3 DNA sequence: TGTGCCAGCAGTTACACAGGGACGGCGTCACCCCTCCACTTT. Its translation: CASSYTGTASPLHF.

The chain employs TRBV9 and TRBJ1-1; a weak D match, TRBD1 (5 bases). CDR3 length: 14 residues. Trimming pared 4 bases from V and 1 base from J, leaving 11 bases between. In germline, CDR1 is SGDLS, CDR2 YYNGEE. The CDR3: CASSTRQRNTEAFF. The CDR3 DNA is TGTGCCAGCAGCACACGACAGAGGAACACTGAAGCTTTCTTT. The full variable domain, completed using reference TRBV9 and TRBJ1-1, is DSGVTQTPKHLITATGQRVTLRCSPRSGDLSVYWYQQSLDQGLQFLIQYYNGEERAKGNILERFSAQQFPDLHSELNLSSLELGDSALYFCASSTRQRNTEAFFGQGTRLTVV.

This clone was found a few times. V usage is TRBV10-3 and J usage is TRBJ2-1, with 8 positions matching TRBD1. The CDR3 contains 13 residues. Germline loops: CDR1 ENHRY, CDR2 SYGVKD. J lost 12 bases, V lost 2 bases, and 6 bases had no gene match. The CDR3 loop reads CAISEQGALGQFF. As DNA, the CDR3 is TGTGCCATCAGTGAGCAGGGGGCTCTTGGGCAGTTCTTC.

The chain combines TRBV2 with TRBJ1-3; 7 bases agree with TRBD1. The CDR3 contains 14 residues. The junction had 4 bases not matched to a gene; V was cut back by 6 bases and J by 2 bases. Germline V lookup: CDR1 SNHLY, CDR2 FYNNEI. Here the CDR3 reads CASSVTGAGNTIYF. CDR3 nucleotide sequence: TGTGCCAGCAGCGTAACAGGGGCTGGAAACACCATATATTTT.

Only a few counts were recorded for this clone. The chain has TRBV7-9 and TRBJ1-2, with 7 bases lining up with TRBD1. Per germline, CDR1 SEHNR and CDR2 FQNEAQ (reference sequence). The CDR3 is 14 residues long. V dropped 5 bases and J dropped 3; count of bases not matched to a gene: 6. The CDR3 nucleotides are TGTGCCAGCAGCCGACAGGGAGGCTACTATGGCTACACCTTC. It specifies CASSRQGGYYGYTF.

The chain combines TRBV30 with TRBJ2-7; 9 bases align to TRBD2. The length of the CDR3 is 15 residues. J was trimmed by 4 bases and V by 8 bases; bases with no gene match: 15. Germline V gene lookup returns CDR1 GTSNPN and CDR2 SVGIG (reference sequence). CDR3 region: CALGGGGALTYEQYF. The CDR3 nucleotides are TGTGCCCTCGGGGGCGGGGGGGCTCTTACTTACGAGCAGTACTTC.

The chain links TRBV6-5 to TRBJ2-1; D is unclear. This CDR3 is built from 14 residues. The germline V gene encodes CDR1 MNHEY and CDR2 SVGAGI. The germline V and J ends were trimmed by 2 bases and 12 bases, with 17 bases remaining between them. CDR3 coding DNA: TGTGCCAGCAGTTACCGACGTCCCGAGTCGGGGCAGTTCTTC. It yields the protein CASSYRRPESGQFF.

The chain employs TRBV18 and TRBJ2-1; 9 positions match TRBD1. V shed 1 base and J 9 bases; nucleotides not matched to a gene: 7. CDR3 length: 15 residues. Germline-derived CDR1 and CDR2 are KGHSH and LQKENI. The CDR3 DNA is TGTGCCAGCTCACCACGGGACAGGGCTCAGGCTGAGCAGTTCTTC. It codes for CASSPRDRAQAEQFF.

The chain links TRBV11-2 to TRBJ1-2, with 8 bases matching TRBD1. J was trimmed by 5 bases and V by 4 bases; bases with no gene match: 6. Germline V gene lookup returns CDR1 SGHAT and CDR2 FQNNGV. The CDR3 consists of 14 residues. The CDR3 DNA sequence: TGTGCCAGCAGCTATCAGGGGGCTGTGTATGGCTACACCTTC. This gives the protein CASSYQGAVYGYTF.

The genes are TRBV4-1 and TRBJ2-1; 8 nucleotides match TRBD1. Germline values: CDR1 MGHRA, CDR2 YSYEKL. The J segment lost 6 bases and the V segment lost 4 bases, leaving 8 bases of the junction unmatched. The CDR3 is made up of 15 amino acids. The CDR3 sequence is CASSRIPTGGNEQFF. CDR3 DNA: TGCGCCAGCAGCCGAATACCAACAGGGGGCAATGAGCAGTTCTTC.